Below are 23 T cell receptor beta chains sequenced from a single sample in a study of T cell responses to AZD1222 COVID-19 vaccine. Sequencing was performed with immunoSEQ multiplex PCR; in TCRdb, only in-frame clones are kept and a portion is missing. The sample holds 97,000 or so clones; 88% are singletons and the top ten take less than 3.5%. The starting material was peripheral blood, obtained on day 0 of AZD1222 vaccination. Receptors originate from an adult in good health.

The chain links TRBV6-5 to TRBJ2-5; no reliable D call. V lost 2 bases and J 2 bases, leaving 0 bases between the germline ends. The CDR3 is 11 amino acids. Germline assignment: CDR1 MNHEY and CDR2 SVGAGI. CDR3 bases: TGTGCCAGCAGTTACCAAGAGACCCAGTACTTC. Translating it yields CASSYQETQYF.

This clone has just a few counts. The CDR3 coding sequence is TGTGCCATCAGGCCCTCACTTACACGACTTGAGCAGTACTTC. Amino acid sequence: CAIRPSLTRLEQYF. This chain joins TRBV10-3 and TRBJ2-7; no definite D call. The V gene's germline CDR1 is ENHRY and CDR2 SYGVKD. This CDR3 contains 14 residues. The V end lost 6 bases, the J end lost 7 bases, and 19 bases lay between the germline ends.

This clone appeared a single time. The V call is TRBV18, the J call TRBJ1-1; TRBD1 aligns across 8 bases. Per germline, CDR1 KGHSH and CDR2 LQKENI. Trimming took 3 bases from V and 3 from J; bases not matched to a gene: 6. This CDR3 comprises 15 residues. CDR3 in DNA: TGTGCCAGCTCACCGGCGGACAGGGTTTACACTGAAGCTTTCTTT. Translation gives CASSPADRVYTEAFF.

This clone appeared a single time. The CDR3 region is CASSQVGALAGARLTDTQYF. CDR3 nucleotide sequence: TGTGCCAGCAGCCAAGTTGGGGCCTTAGCGGGAGCACGCCTCACAGATACGCAGTATTTT. This chain joins TRBV14 and TRBJ2-3, with TRBD2 matching over 9 bases. Trimming cost V 1 base and J 2 bases; bases outside gene matches: 16. Germline lookup yields CDR1 SGHDN and CDR2 FVKESK. This CDR3 is built from 20 residues.

The rearrangement uses TRBV28 and TRBJ1-2, with D perhaps matching TRBD1 (5 bases). Germline assignment: CDR1 MDHEN and CDR2 SYDVKM. Trimming removed 3 bases at V and 4 bases at J, with 12 bases between. There are 14 residues in the CDR3. CDR3: CASSLGGFGYGYTF. As DNA, the CDR3 is TGTGCCAGCAGTTTGGGGGGGTTTGGCTATGGCTACACCTTC.

A remark on this clone: In the same sample, other DNA sequences code for this CDR3. The genes are TRBV19 and TRBJ2-2, with 8 bases matching TRBD1. The CDR3 covers 14 residues. V lost 6 bases, J lost 6 bases, and 6 bases stayed unmatched. The germline gives CDR1 LNHDA, CDR2 SQIVND (reference sequence). CDR3 in DNA: TGTGCCAGTAGAGGGACAGGCATTGCCGGGGAGCTGTTTTTT. Translated, it gives CASRGTGIAGELFF. The full variable domain, completed using reference TRBV19 and TRBJ2-2, is DGGITQSPKYLFRKEGQNVTLSCEQNLNHDAMYWYRQDPGQGLRLIYYSQIVNDFQKGDIAEGYSVSREKKESFPLTVTSAQKNPTAFYLCASRGTGIAGELFFGEGSRLTVL.

This chain connects TRBV27 to TRBJ2-7; 7 nucleotides agree with TRBD2. V shed 2 bases, J shed 2 bases, and the junction held 6 bases outside the gene matches. CDR1 is MNHEY and CDR2 is SMNVEV in the germline V gene (reference sequence). The CDR3 sequence is 15 residues long. Here the CDR3 DNA reads TGTGCCAGCAGTTTAAGGGGCGGGAGAACCTACGAGCAGTACTTC. It is translated as CASSLRGGRTYEQYF.

The chain carries TRBV5-8 and TRBJ2-3; no firm D call. The germline V gene encodes CDR1 SGHTS and CDR2 YDEGEE. This CDR3 has 14 amino acids. Trimming removed 4 bases at V and 3 bases at J, with 12 bases between. CDR3 protein: CASSPIIGTDTQYF. In DNA, the CDR3 is TGTGCCAGCAGCCCGATTATAGGGACAGATACGCAGTATTTT.

This chain connects TRBV7-2 to TRBJ1-2; D perhaps matches TRBD1 (5 bases). The CDR3 is made up of 14 amino acids. V gave up 5 bases and J gave up 4 bases, with 14 bases separating them. Per germline, CDR1 SGHTA and CDR2 FQGNSA. As DNA, the CDR3 is TGTGCCAGCAGCCGGGGAGACAGCCGCTATGGCTACACCTTC. As protein: CASSRGDSRYGYTF.

This clone has more than one count but fewer than ten. This sequence joins TRBV7-9 and TRBJ2-7; D possibly uses TRBD1 or TRBD2 (8 bases each). Germline CDR1 is SEHNR and CDR2 is FQNEAQ (reference sequence). The V gene lost 7 bases and the J gene lost 2 bases, with 27 bases spanning the gap. The CDR3 covers 18 residues. CDR3 nucleotide sequence: TGTGCCAGCATCTCAGGGGGCGGGAAGCGGGAGTCAGCCTACGAGCAGTACTTC. Translating gives CASISGGGKRESAYEQYF.

The chain combines TRBV11-3 with TRBJ2-7; 9 bases fit TRBD2. Unmatched junction bases numbered 13, after V lost 5 bases and J lost 5 bases. Per germline, CDR1 SGHNT and CDR2 YENEEA. The CDR3 is 16 amino acids. In DNA form, the CDR3 reads TGTGCCAGCAGCCCTGGAGGCCTAGCGGGAATCCACGAGCAGTACTTC. As protein: CASSPGGLAGIHEQYF.

The J gene is TRBJ2-2, the V gene TRBV12-3 or TRBV12-4; D call uncertain. CDR3 length: 11 residues. The V and J ends lost 11 bases and 6 bases respectively, with 10 bases between them. The CDR3 is CALRSPGELFF. The CDR3 DNA reads as TGTGCCCTACGGTCGCCCGGGGAGCTGTTTTTT.

The rearrangement links TRBV19 to TRBJ1-2, with a possible D match to TRBD1 (6 bases). CDR1 LNHDA and CDR2 SQIVND come from the germline V gene (reference sequence). Trimming removed 5 bases at V and 3 bases at J, with 16 bases between. The CDR3 runs to 15 residues. This CDR3 reads CASSLPKGHYYGYTF. DNA for the CDR3: TGTGCCAGTAGTCTCCCAAAGGGACACTACTATGGCTACACCTTC.

This sequence joins TRBV5-1 and TRBJ2-1, with 8 nucleotides matching TRBD2. Losses at the gene ends were 4 bases for V and 6 bases for J; bases not matched to a gene: 12. The CDR3 loop spans 16 amino acids. In germline, CDR1 is SGHRS, CDR2 YFSETQ. The CDR3 bases are TGCGCCAGCAGCCGTAGGGGAAGCGGGAGTTCCAATGAGCAGTTCTTC. Translating gives CASSRRGSGSSNEQFF.

Written as DNA, the CDR3 is TGTGCCTGGAGTGTTAGCATTCAAGAGACCCAGTACTTC. It codes for CAWSVSIQETQYF. The chain links TRBV30 to TRBJ2-5; no clear D. This CDR3 has 13 residues. The V and J ends lost 0 bases and 2 bases respectively, with 7 bases between them. Germline V gene data show CDR1 as GTSNPN and CDR2 as SVGIG (reference sequence).

This chain connects TRBV6-5 to TRBJ1-4; 12 bases align to TRBD1. The V segment lost 6 bases and the J segment 6 bases; nucleotides outside the gene matches: 5. The CDR3 is 15 residues long. Germline V lookup: CDR1 MNHEY, CDR2 SVGAGI. Here the CDR3 DNA reads TGTGCCAGCAGCTTAGGGACAGGGGGCTATGAAAAACTGTTTTTT. It codes for CASSLGTGGYEKLFF.

This clone appeared once. The chain couples TRBV5-1 to TRBJ1-1; D remains ambiguous. The ends were cut back, 5 bases at V and 1 base at J, with 6 bases in the middle. CDR1 is SGHRS, CDR2 YFSETQ, per germline. This CDR3 is 12 amino acids long. The CDR3 DNA sequence: TGCGCCAGCAGGGAGAGGAACACTGAAGCTTTCTTT. Its protein product is CASRERNTEAFF.

This chain connects TRBV3-1 (or the pseudogene TRBV3-2) to TRBJ2-1; no reliable D call. Trimming removed 2 bases from V and 7 bases from J, with 6 bases in between. CDR3 length: 12 amino acids. Germline V CDR1 and CDR2: LGHDT, YNNKEL (reference sequence). CDR3 amino acids: CASSQFRNEQFF. CDR3 in DNA: TGTGCCAGCAGCCAATTCCGTAATGAGCAGTTCTTC.

This clone has at least ten counts. CDR3 nucleotides: TGTGCCAGCAGTGAAGGCCTAGCGGGGGCCTACGAGCAGTACTTC. This encodes CASSEGLAGAYEQYF. The V gene is TRBV6-1, the J gene TRBJ2-7; 10 bases fit TRBD2. The CDR3 length is 15 residues. Germline V gene lookup returns CDR1 MNHNS and CDR2 SASEGT. V gave up 1 base and J gave up 2 bases; unmatched junction bases: 2.

This chain links TRBV10-3 with TRBJ1-2, with 7 bases aligning to TRBD1. V was clipped by 5 bases and J by 3 bases; unmatched bases: 3. This CDR3 is 13 amino acids long. Per the germline V gene, CDR1 is ENHRY and CDR2 is SYGVKD. Here the CDR3 reads CAISRTGDYGYTF. DNA for the CDR3: TGTGCCATCAGTAGGACAGGCGACTATGGCTACACCTTC.

The gene calls are TRBV4-2 and TRBJ2-1; 11 nucleotides match TRBD1. The CDR3 spans 15 residues. Germline CDR1 LGHNA, CDR2 YNFKEQ. The junction had 4 bases not matched to a gene; V was cut back by 5 bases and J by 4 bases. CDR3 nucleotides: TGTGCCAGCAGCGGGACAGGGGGAAGTTACAATGAGCAGTTCTTC. This sequence encodes CASSGTGGSYNEQFF.

The chain is built from TRBV29-1 and TRBJ1-2, with a tentative D call TRBD1 (6 bases). The V gene's germline CDR1 is SQVTM and CDR2 ANQGSEA. The CDR3 is 12 residues long. Between the trimmed V and J ends, which lost 3 bases and 6 bases, there was a span of 11 bases. CDR3 DNA: TGCAGCGTTGAGGGGGCCTTAGATGGCTACACCTTC. Protein product: CSVEGALDGYTF.

J is TRBJ2-2 and V is TRBV24-1, with D possibly being TRBD1 (6 bases). This CDR3 contains 14 residues. Germline CDR1 reads KGHDR; CDR2 reads SFDVKD. V was clipped by 5 bases and J by 3 bases, with 9 bases between them. The CDR3 sequence is CATSGPGDTGELFF. The CDR3, as DNA: TGTGCCACCAGTGGACCAGGGGACACCGGGGAGCTGTTTTTT.